This T cell receptor (beta chain) was captured by sequencing in a study of T cells after posttransplantation cyclophosphamide (dated by TCRdb to 2016 to 2017). About the investigation overall: Using TRB sequencing, the study followed how the T cell repertoire reconstituted after myeloablative bone marrow transplantation in which posttransplantation cyclophosphamide served as GVHD prophylaxis. TRB sequencing was performed on blood from all 35 or so PTCy patients with 1-year posttransplant specimens. Up to 3 additional blood samples from 2 to 5.2 years after transplant were also TRB-sequenced in 3 patients, as was pretransplant blood from a handful of patients. Public TRB sequences were searched against a database of over 3,500 sequences associated with responses to pathogens, tumor antigens, self-antigens and alloantigens. Because TRA and TRB clonality correlated tightly in 8 to 10 samples, the subsequent TCR analyses were limited to TRB only. Samples from around 40 PTCy-treated patients and fewer than 20 related bone marrow donors of those patients were subjected to antigen receptor sequencing.

On the study overall, not on this receptor specifically: At 1-2 months, donor-recipient similarity was low but rose over the first year, and the later blood repertoires were often dominated by donor CD8+ memory clones. The TRB repertoires of T cells infiltrating skin or the GI tract showed only limited overlap with the TRB repertoires found in blood. Across 35 to 45 patients, TRB clonality was highly associated with recipient CMV seropositivity and CMV reactivation, and diversity in PTCy patients was similar to diversity in CNI/methotrexate controls.

TRB sequencing used genomic DNA with the immunoSEQ assay at survey resolution or the hsTCRB kit. The source study handled its data this way. The immunoSEQ software handled initial read processing, and the LymphoSeq R package was used for repertoire analyses. Clonality was computed as 1 minus normalized Shannon entropy; Gini coefficient was also calculated for each TRB dataset. Phenotypes of unsorted samples were inferred by mapping TRB sequences from sorted subsets of the recipient or donor onto the same recipient's unsorted samples. TCRdb mirrors the immuneACCESS table, restricted to in-frame sequences. Some clones are absent from its copies; in checked studies, under half trace to an unresolved V gene, and the reason for the others is unknown. V and J calls and clone size are given by that table; D and trimming were obtained from the DNA. The sample records roughly 42,000 clones, about 92% of which are singletons. Of the sample, about 2.5% falls within the top ten clones.

The treatment or condition tag for this specimen amounts to: high-dose cyclophosphamide on days +3 and +4 as single-agent GVHD prophylaxis. For conditioning, the PTCy patients got busulfan and fludarabine, then a related or unrelated marrow graft, followed by cyclophosphamide on days +3 and +4. PTCy-treated patients were drawn from a prospective multi-institutional clinical trial. Peripheral blood and bone marrow mononuclear cells were isolated by Ficoll-Hypaque density centrifugation and were cryopreserved. Concerning this clone: This receptor's antigen is unknown. No base quality values were provided; no much bigger clone lies one nucleotide off.

CDR1 is given as SGHRS and CDR2 as YFSETQ, both from the germline V gene. From the cysteine through the phenylalanine, the CDR3 covers 17 amino acids. The only DNA kept is the CDR3, 51 bases in frame from the first base. The junction shows trimming of 2 bases on V and 0 bases on J, plus 12 bases between the germline ends. The sequence was obtained from a male patient between 60 and 69 years old who received an allogeneic stem cell transplant from a related donor and was CMV-positive. A transplant means some T cells may be of graft donor rather than patient origin. The starting material was PBMCs, obtained around 58 days after allogeneic stem cell transplant with posttransplant cyclophosphamide. The chain is made from TRBV5-1 and TRBJ2-6; matching of 5 bases hints at TRBD1 as the D gene. The CDR3 reads as follows: CASSFQGKLSGANVLTF. The nucleotide sequence is TGCGCCAGCAGCTTCCAGGGTAAACTCTCTGGGGCCAACGTCCTGACTTTC.